These 25 T cell receptor beta chains share one sample of origin, sequenced in a study of blood T cell repertoires in COVID-19. Assay used: immunoSEQ multiplex PCR; TCRdb lists only in-frame clones, some missing. The sample includes fewer than 300,000 clones, approximately 91% of them seen just once. Sequenced input: peripheral blood. The receptor source for this set is a woman aged 25 to 39 with COVID-19, enrolled during active disease.

The chain recombines TRBV9 with TRBJ2-7, with D perhaps matching TRBD2 (5 bases). The V end lost 0 bases, the J end lost 5 bases, and 18 bases lay between the germline ends. Germline-derived CDR1 and CDR2 are SGDLS and YYNGEE. This CDR3 comprises 16 residues. Here the CDR3 DNA reads TGTGCCAGCAGCGTAGGTTATTTTGAGGGAAAAGACGAGCAGTACTTC. This gives the protein CASSVGYFEGKDEQYF.

V gene TRBV9 combines with J gene TRBJ1-6, with a possible D match to TRBD1 (6 bases). Germline values: CDR1 SGDLS, CDR2 YYNGEE. The V and J ends lost 4 bases and 7 bases respectively, with 15 bases between them. This CDR3 has 15 residues. CDR3 nucleotides: TGTGCCAGCAGCCCGGGGGGGGGCGGAAATTCACCCCTCCACTTT. Amino acid sequence: CASSPGGGGNSPLHF.

The rearrangement links TRBV10-3 to TRBJ2-7, with D perhaps TRBD2 (6 bases). Trimming stripped 0 bases from V and 6 bases from J, with 12 bases between. The length of the CDR3 is 14 residues. Germline assignment: CDR1 ENHRY and CDR2 SYGVKD. The CDR3 spells CAISESTSGSEQYF. The CDR3 region has the DNA TGTGCCATCAGTGAGTCGACTAGTGGCTCCGAGCAGTACTTC.

This clone was observed a handful of times. The CDR3, as DNA: TGTGCCAGCAGTGAAGTGGGGACAGATAACACTGAAGCTTTCTTT. As protein: CASSEVGTDNTEAFF. The chain links TRBV2 to TRBJ1-1; 7 bases line up with TRBD1. The CDR3 is made up of 15 amino acids. Germline assignment: CDR1 SNHLY and CDR2 FYNNEI. V shed 1 base, J shed 2 bases, and the junction held 4 bases outside the gene matches.

This clone was picked up one time. The V and J genes are TRBV6-4 and TRBJ2-7; D gene ambiguous. Between the trimmed V and J ends, which lost 0 bases and 2 bases, there was a span of 8 bases. This CDR3 is 14 amino acids long. The germline V gene encodes CDR1 MRHNA and CDR2 SNTAGT. In DNA form, the CDR3 reads TGTGCCAGCAGTGACTCGACGGAGACCTACGAGCAGTACTTC. Its protein is CASSDSTETYEQYF.

V is TRBV11-2 and J is TRBJ2-1; the D gene is possibly TRBD1 (6 bases). The CDR3 runs to 13 residues. Trimming pared 1 base from V and 10 bases from J, leaving 11 bases between. Germline V gives CDR1 SGHAT, CDR2 FQNNGV. The CDR3 region has the DNA TGTGCCAGCAGCTTAGTCCGTCAGGGGGAGCAGTTCTTC. This gives the protein CASSLVRQGEQFF.

This clone was recorded only once. V is TRBV2 and J is TRBJ1-1; no clear D gene. V shed 5 bases and J shed 2 bases, with 6 bases lying between them. Germline V lookup: CDR1 SNHLY, CDR2 FYNNEI. This CDR3 contains 12 residues. The CDR3 sequence: CASSLVNTEAFF. The CDR3 bases are TGTGCCAGCAGTCTTGTTAACACTGAAGCTTTCTTT.

The table lists this clone with a count of one. This specimen includes other DNA sequences encoding the same CDR3. The rearrangement links TRBV19 to TRBJ2-7, with TRBD2 as a possible D gene (5 bases). Germline V lookup: CDR1 LNHDA, CDR2 SQIVND (reference sequence). The V and J ends lost 4 bases and 0 bases respectively, with 10 bases between them. The CDR3 totals 14 residues. In DNA form, the CDR3 reads TGTGCCAGTAGTAACAGCGGCAGCTCCTACGAGCAGTACTTC. Its protein is CASSNSGSSYEQYF.

The chain links TRBV19 to TRBJ2-1; TRBD2 is a possible D gene (5 bases). This CDR3 region has 17 residues. The germline gives CDR1 LNHDA, CDR2 SQIVND (reference sequence). V gave up 2 bases and J gave up 1 base, with 15 bases separating them. As DNA, the CDR3 is TGTGCCAGTAGTATACAAGGCGGGTATTCGTCCTACAATGAGCAGTTCTTC. Protein product: CASSIQGGYSSYNEQFF.

The chain recombines TRBV3-1 (or the pseudogene TRBV3-2) with TRBJ1-6; TRBD1 aligns across 8 bases. Per the germline V gene, CDR1 is LGHDT and CDR2 is YNNKEL (reference sequence). This CDR3 contains 16 residues. The ends lost 0 bases at V and 8 bases at J; junction bases unmatched: 6. CDR3 nucleotide sequence: TGTGCCAGCAGCCAAGATGTGGCAGGGGGCTATTCACCCCTCCACTTT. As protein: CASSQDVAGGYSPLHF.

The J gene is TRBJ1-5, the V gene TRBV6-1; the match to TRBD1 covers 9 bases. Per germline, CDR1 MNHNS and CDR2 SASEGT. The trim removed 0 bases at V and 0 bases at J, leaving 12 bases unmatched. This CDR3 region has 20 residues. The CDR3 loop reads CASSEAPGTGSSLSNQPQHF. The CDR3 region has the DNA TGTGCCAGCAGTGAAGCCCCGGGGACAGGGTCTTCTCTTAGCAATCAGCCCCAGCATTTT.

The rearrangement links TRBV21-1 to TRBJ1-1; TRBD1 was called by the table and not checked on the DNA. TRBV21-1 is described as a pseudogene. The CDR3 extends over 17 amino acids. CDR3 DNA: TGTGCCAGCAGCAAAAGGTCAGGGGTACGCTCGAACACTGAAGCTTTCTTT. This sequence encodes CASSKRSGVRSNTEAFF.

The V call is TRBV15, the J call TRBJ2-2; 10 bases agree with TRBD2. The CDR3 extends over 15 amino acids. The junction had 6 bases not matched to a gene; V was cut back by 4 bases and J by 7 bases. From germline, CDR1 is LNHNV and CDR2 YYDKDF (reference sequence). CDR3 sequence: CATSNLAGGFGELFF. The CDR3 DNA is TGTGCCACCAGCAACTTAGCGGGAGGTTTCGGGGAGCTGTTTTTT.

The chain recombines TRBV28 with TRBJ2-2, with 11 nucleotides matching TRBD1. The trim removed 1 base at V and 1 base at J, leaving 8 bases unmatched. The CDR3 length is 19 residues. Germline CDR1 reads MDHEN; CDR2 reads SYDVKM. This chain's CDR3 is CASSLSWLGQGGNTGELFF. CDR3 bases: TGTGCCAGCAGTTTATCTTGGCTGGGACAGGGGGGGAACACCGGGGAGCTGTTTTTT.

The chain employs TRBV2 and TRBJ1-6, with 8 nucleotides matching TRBD1. CDR3 length equals 15 residues. The ends lost 5 bases at V and 10 bases at J; junction bases unmatched: 10. Germline V gene data show CDR1 as SNHLY and CDR2 as FYNNEI. CDR3 in amino acids: CASSPTGAQVSPLHF. Here the CDR3 DNA reads TGTGCCAGCAGTCCGACAGGGGCGCAGGTCTCACCCCTCCACTTT.

CDR3 nucleotides: TGTGCCAGTAGAGTTGGACAGAAGATTGCAACTAATGAAAAACTGTTTTTT. The encoded protein is CASRVGQKIATNEKLFF. V is TRBV7-2 and J is TRBJ1-4; TRBD1 is a possible D gene (6 bases). The length of the CDR3 is 17 residues. The germline V gene encodes CDR1 SGHTA and CDR2 FQGNSA. V lost 9 bases, J lost 0 bases, and 20 bases lay in between.

The chain recombines TRBV21-1 with TRBJ2-7; TRBD1, the table's D call, lacks a check against the DNA. TRBV21-1 counts as a pseudogene. This CDR3 contains 14 residues. CDR3 sequence reads: CASSRQAHRYEQYF. CDR3 bases: TGTGCCAGCAGCAGGCAGGCCCATCGCTACGAGCAGTACTTC.

CDR3 sequence reads: CASSFGDTGVDTQYF. The DNA for the CDR3 is TGTGCCAGCAGTTTTGGGGACACTGGGGTAGATACGCAGTATTTT. The chain uses TRBV27 and TRBJ2-3, with D perhaps matching TRBD1 (6 bases). Trimming cost V 3 bases and J 5 bases, with 15 bases left between them. The CDR3 has 15 amino acids. CDR1 MNHEY and CDR2 SMNVEV come from the germline V gene (reference sequence).

The chain is built from TRBV27 and TRBJ1-2, with 8 bases that match TRBD1. V was clipped by 3 bases and J by 4 bases; unmatched bases: 7. The length of the CDR3 is 15 residues. CDR1 and CDR2 from the germline V gene are MNHEY and SMNVEV (reference sequence). CDR3 region: CASSFSDRAGYGYTF. DNA for the CDR3: TGTGCCAGCAGTTTTTCGGACAGGGCTGGCTATGGCTACACCTTC.

This clone was detected a few times. The junction and the germline gene differ at one end; a read error may be behind it. The V call is TRBV30, the J call TRBJ1-2; 9 bases agree with TRBD1. Germline CDR1 GTSNPN, CDR2 SVGIG (reference sequence). The CDR3 extends over 13 amino acids. The CDR3 sequence: CAWSRTGADVAAF. The CDR3 bases are TGTGCCTGGTCAAGGACAGGGGCTGACGTGGCCGCCTTC.

The rearrangement joins TRBV28 to TRBJ2-6, with TRBD2 matching over 8 bases. CDR1 MDHEN and CDR2 SYDVKM come from the germline V gene. The CDR3 runs to 14 residues. Trimming took 10 bases from V and 2 from J; bases not matched to a gene: 4. The CDR3 coding sequence is TGTGCCATCAACGGGAGGGCTGGGGCCAACGTCCTGACTTTC. It codes for CAINGRAGANVLTF.

The chain has TRBV27 and TRBJ2-7; 8 bases agree with TRBD2. Germline CDR1 and CDR2: MNHEY and SMNVEV (reference sequence). V trimming: 6 bases; J trimming: 3 bases; junction bases outside the gene matches: 7. The CDR3 is 14 amino acids. DNA for the CDR3: TGTGCCAGCAGAGGGACTAGAGCGATCTACGAGCAGTACTTC. Amino acids: CASRGTRAIYEQYF.

The V call is TRBV27, the J call TRBJ2-7, with D perhaps matching TRBD2 (7 bases). V lost 3 bases and J 6 bases, leaving 12 bases between the germline ends. CDR3 size: 13 residues. Germline V CDR1 and CDR2: MNHEY, SMNVEV (reference sequence). CDR3 amino acids: CASSFGGAGEQYF. The DNA of the CDR3 is TGTGCCAGCAGTTTTGGGGGGGCCGGCGAGCAGTACTTC.

The chain has TRBV29-1 and TRBJ1-1, with unresolved D. The CDR3 has 13 residues. From germline, CDR1 is SQVTM and CDR2 ANQGSEA. Trimming shortened V by 7 bases and J by 1 base, and 13 bases separated the two germline ends. The CDR3 spells CSGLGVKNTEAFF. The DNA of the CDR3 is TGCAGCGGCCTCGGGGTAAAGAACACTGAAGCTTTCTTT.

The J gene is TRBJ1-2, the V gene TRBV7-2, with a weak D call TRBD1 (5 bases). V was pared by 6 bases and J by 7 bases, with 24 bases between. Germline V gene lookup returns CDR1 SGHTA and CDR2 FQGNSA. The CDR3 extends over 16 amino acids. CDR3 loop: CASSSRSTGGESGYTF. CDR3 bases: TGTGCCAGCAGTTCACGAAGTACGGGGGGGGAGAGTGGCTACACCTTC.